Listed below are T cell receptor beta chains from one sample, sequenced in a study of a mutant IDH1 vaccine in newly diagnosed glioma. For these TCRs, the target antigens are not known. Method: immunoSEQ multiplex PCR; TCRdb's copy keeps in-frame clones and lacks some. The repertoire holds about 60,000 clones, with over 80% as singletons. Sequencing was performed on PBMCs, taken from a glioma patient whose treatment included an IDH1 peptide vaccine. These TCRs come from a woman in her forties or fifties with glioma. Each CDR3 is given with its conserved first and last residue. A D gene is named only where the DNA matches it firmly. Rows may omit the clone size; those that give it use once, few, many or a size class.

J gene	D gene	V gene	clone size	CDR3 DNA	CDR3 protein
TRBJ1-2	NA	TRBV15	NA	TGTGCCACCAGCAGGCAAGGGGATGGCTACACCTTC	CATSRQGDGYTF
TRBJ1-4	TRBD1	TRBV11-2	NA	TGTGCCAGCAGCTTAGGGGACAGGCCCGGCGAAAAACTGTTTTTT	CASSLGDRPGEKLFF
TRBJ2-5	NA	TRBV19	NA	TGTGCCAGTAAGGGGGATCTAGCTAGTGAGACCCAGTACTTC	CASKGDLASETQYF
TRBJ2-7	NA	TRBV7-9	NA	TGTGCCAGCAGCTTAGAAGCCTACGAGCAGTACTTC	CASSLEAYEQYF
TRBJ1-2	NA	TRBV5-1	NA	TGCGCCAGCAGCTTGGAGGACAAGGGAAATTATGGCTACACCTTC	CASSLEDKGNYGYTF
TRBJ1-2	NA	TRBV9	NA	TGTGCCAGCAGCGTAGGGATGGGAAAGTACTATGGCTACACCTTC	CASSVGMGKYYGYTF
TRBJ1-1	TRBD1	TRBV6-5	NA	TGTGCCAGCACTTTGGGACAGGCGGCCACTGAAGCTTTCTTT	CASTLGQAATEAFF
TRBJ1-2	NA	TRBV6-6	NA	TGTGCCAGCTATTCCCAGGGCGACTATGGCTACACCTTC	CASYSQGDYGYTF
TRBJ1-2	NA	TRBV20-1	NA	TGCAGTGCTAGAGGAATAGGGCAGTGGACCTTC	CSARGIGQWTF
TRBJ1-5	NA	TRBV19	NA	TGTGCCAGTAGTAGGGTCATGGGGTACAATCAGCCCCAGCATTTT	CASSRVMGYNQPQHF
TRBJ2-2	NA	TRBV7-2	NA	TGTGCCAGCAGCTGGAAAGGTCGGATGAACACCGGGGAGCTGTTTTTT	CASSWKGRMNTGELFF
TRBJ2-7	TRBD1	TRBV5-4	NA	TGTGCCAGCAGCCCCGGGGGACAGGGATCCTACGAGCAGTACTTC	CASSPGGQGSYEQYF
TRBJ2-7	NA	TRBV6-1	NA	TGTGCCAGCAGTGAAGAGGCCCCACAGGCCCGCTACGAGCAGTACTTC	CASSEEAPQARYEQYF
TRBJ1-5	NA	TRBV4-2	NA	TGTGCCAGCAGCCAAGTATGGGGAACAAATCAGCCCCAGCATTTT	CASSQVWGTNQPQHF
TRBJ2-3	TRBD1	TRBV5-4	NA	TGTGCCAGCAGCTGGGGGACAGGGGAAGCAGATACGCAGTATTTT	CASSWGTGEADTQYF
TRBJ2-1	TRBD2	TRBV10-3	NA	TGTGCCATCAGTGAATTTGGCCAGCGGGGTTCCTACAATGAGCAGTTCTTC	CAISEFGQRGSYNEQFF
TRBJ2-5	NA	TRBV5-1	NA	TGCGCCAGCAGCTTGTCGGGGATTGACCAAGAGACCCAGTACTTC	CASSLSGIDQETQYF
TRBJ1-1	NA	TRBV19	NA	TGTGCCAGTAGCGCACGGATGAACACTGAAGCTTTCTTT	CASSARMNTEAFF
TRBJ1-3	NA	TRBV18	NA	TGTGCCAGCTCTCAGGCTAGCTCTGGAAACACCATATATTTT	CASSQASSGNTIYF
TRBJ1-1	TRBD1	TRBV6-1	few	TGTGCCAGCAGTGAAGGTCAGACAGGGCGGAGGGCTGAAGCTTTCTTT	CASSEGQTGRRAEAFF
TRBJ1-1	NA	TRBV21-1	NA	TGTGCCAGCAGCAAAATGGCGGACAGGGAAAGGAGGAACATGAACACTGAAGCTTTCTTT	CASSKMADRERRNMNTEAFF
TRBJ2-2	TRBD1	TRBV2	NA	TGTGCCAGCAGCTCACCGGGACAGAAGAGCGGGGAGCTGTTTTTT	CASSSPGQKSGELFF
TRBJ2-7	TRBD1	TRBV6-5	NA	TGTGCCCGGAACGGGACAGGGGATTACGAGCAGTACTTC	CARNGTGDYEQYF
TRBJ2-3	NA	TRBV6-1	NA	TGTGCCAGCAGTCCACAGGACACAGATACGCAGTATTTT	CASSPQDTDTQYF
TRBJ2-7	NA	TRBV15	NA	TGTGCCACCAGCACCTCACAGGGCGCAGGGGTTTCAGGCGAGCAGTACTTC	CATSTSQGAGVSGEQYF
TRBJ1-4	NA	TRBV20-1	NA	TGCAGTGCTAGAGATCAGGGGAAGCCAAATTTT	CSARDQGKPNF
TRBJ1-2	NA	TRBV2	NA	TGTGCCAGCAGTCAAACCGGCAGTCGGAACTATGGCTACACCTTC	CASSQTGSRNYGYTF
TRBJ1-3	NA	TRBV5-1	NA	TGCGCCAGCAGCTTGGGGGCAACTGGAAACACCATATATTTT	CASSLGATGNTIYF
TRBJ1-1	NA	TRBV27	NA	TGTGCCAGCAGGGGCGGACCTATGAACACTGAAGCTTTCTTT	CASRGGPMNTEAFF
TRBJ1-5	TRBD1	TRBV2	NA	TGTGCCAGCAGAGGGACAGGGGCGAACAATCAGCCCCAGCATTTT	CASRGTGANNQPQHF
TRBJ1-1	TRBD1	TRBV6-5	NA	TGTGCCAGCAGTCGAACAGGGGGCATGAACACTGAAGCTTTCTTT	CASSRTGGMNTEAFF
TRBJ1-6	TRBD1	TRBV23-1	NA	TGCGCCAGCAGTCTAAAGTCGGGACAGGGGCTCGCGCAAAGAAGCTCCTATAATTCACCCCTCCACTTT	CASSLKSGQGLAQRSSYNSPLHF
TRBJ2-5	TRBD2	TRBV6-5	NA	TGTGCCAGCAGCCGACTAGCGGGGGGGCTAGAGACCCAGTACTTC	CASSRLAGGLETQYF
TRBJ2-2	TRBD1	TRBV27	NA	TGTGCCAGCAGTTTAAATCCCGACAGGGCCACCGGGGAGCTGTTTTTT	CASSLNPDRATGELFF
TRBJ2-5	NA	TRBV10-3	NA	TGTGCCATCAGTGAAGGGCAGGGGGGAGAGACCCAGTACTTC	CAISEGQGGETQYF
TRBJ2-3	TRBD2	TRBV5-1	NA	TGCGCCAGCAGCCTTACTCCGGGGGGGTACGTAGATACGCAGTATTTT	CASSLTPGGYVDTQYF
TRBJ2-6	NA	TRBV5-6	NA	TGTGCCAGCAGCTTTAGGACCGCTGTTTCTGGGGCCAACGTCCTGACTTTC	CASSFRTAVSGANVLTF
TRBJ1-2	NA	TRBV4-3	NA	TGCGCCAGCAGCCAAGATTTCTCAGGGTCGCGTGGCTACACCTTC	CASSQDFSGSRGYTF
TRBJ1-5	NA	TRBV6-1	NA	TGTGCCAGCAGTGAAAGAGGGGATCAGCCCCAGCATTTT	CASSERGDQPQHF
TRBJ1-3	TRBD1	TRBV4-1	NA	TGCGCCAGCAGCCAAGATATTGTCAGGGGGCATGGAAACACCATATATTTT	CASSQDIVRGHGNTIYF
TRBJ2-1	TRBD1	TRBV10-3	NA	TGTGCCATCAGACAGGGGAGCTCCTACAATGAGCAGTTCTTC	CAIRQGSSYNEQFF
TRBJ2-5	TRBD2	TRBV7-9	NA	TGTGCCAGCAGCCGGACTAGCGGGGTCACGAGGGCCCAGTACTTC	CASSRTSGVTRAQYF
TRBJ1-4	TRBD1	TRBV2	once	TGTGCCAGCAGTCGGACGGAAGGCAGGGGGGGTAATGAAAAACTGTTTTTT	CASSRTEGRGGNEKLFF
TRBJ1-5	NA	TRBV6-1	NA	TGTGCCAGCAGGGGCAGAGATAGCAATCAGCCCCAGCATTTT	CASRGRDSNQPQHF
TRBJ2-3	TRBD1	TRBV5-1	NA	TGCGCCAGCAGGGAGACCGGGACAGGGGGGTTAGATACGCAGTATTTT	CASRETGTGGLDTQYF
TRBJ2-3	TRBD2	TRBV5-6	few	TGTGCCAGCAGCCGACTAGCGGGGGGCCGAGGGGGGACAGATACGCAGTATTTT	CASSRLAGGRGGTDTQYF
TRBJ1-1	TRBD1	TRBV11-2	few	TGTGCCAGCAGCTTGGGGACAGGGAACACTGAAGCTTTCTTT	CASSLGTGNTEAFF
TRBJ1-3	TRBD1	TRBV29-1	NA	TGCAGCGTTGAAGATCGGGACAGGGGGAGTGGAAACACCATATATTTT	CSVEDRDRGSGNTIYF
TRBJ2-7	NA	TRBV19	NA	TGTGCCAGTAGTATAGGGGAGGGGGGCGAGCAGTACTTC	CASSIGEGGEQYF
TRBJ1-1	TRBD1	TRBV7-8	NA	TGTGCCAGCAGCTTAGTGGACACAGGGGTAGGAGAAGCTTTCTTT	CASSLVDTGVGEAFF
TRBJ1-1	NA	TRBV7-9	once	TGTGCCAGCAGCTTTTGGGGGCTTGACACTGAAGCTTTCTTT	CASSFWGLDTEAFF
TRBJ1-3	NA	TRBV9	NA	TGTGCCAGCAGCCCGACGACAGCTTTCTCTGGAAACACCATATATTTT	CASSPTTAFSGNTIYF
TRBJ1-1	TRBD1	TRBV4-2	NA	TGTGCCAGCAGCCAAGAGGACAGGGCAGAGGAGGGGGCTTTCTTT	CASSQEDRAEEGAFF
TRBJ1-5	NA	TRBV27	NA	TGTGCCAGCAGTATTACAGAGGGGAGTCAGCCCCAGCATTTT	CASSITEGSQPQHF
TRBJ2-7	TRBD1	TRBV11-2	once	TGTGCCAGCAGCCCGGGACAGGGGACCTACGAGCAGTACTTC	CASSPGQGTYEQYF
TRBJ2-2	NA	TRBV6-6	few	TGTGCCAGCAGTTACCTACAACACGGGGAGCTGTTTTTT	CASSYLQHGELFF
TRBJ1-2	NA	TRBV5-4	NA	TGTGCCAGCAGCCTTTGGATGGGGGGAGTCTATGGCTACACCTTC	CASSLWMGGVYGYTF
TRBJ2-7	NA	TRBV11-2	NA	TGTGCCAGCAGCCCCCGCCGGGACGGTTCCTACGAGCAGTACTTC	CASSPRRDGSYEQYF